These 8 T cell receptor beta chains originate from one sample sequenced in a study of cytomegalovirus exposure and HLA in healthy donors. PCR employed 60 Vbeta and 13 Jbeta primers. Profiled with immunoSEQ multiplex PCR; TCRdb holds only in-frame clones, not every one. The sample holds almost 200,000 clones, around three quarters seen once. Sequencing used PBMCs. Receptor source: a man aged 25-45 years in good health and CMV-seronegative.

The rearrangement links TRBV19 to TRBJ2-7; TRBD2 might be the D (5 bases). With 5 bases removed from V and 3 bases from J, the gap between germline ends came to 14 bases. The CDR3 runs to 14 residues. CDR1 is LNHDA and CDR2 is SQIVND in the germline V gene (reference sequence). The CDR3 is CASSSAGAVYEQYF. CDR3 nucleotides: TGTGCCAGTAGTTCGGCGGGTGCCGTCTACGAGCAGTACTTC.

The chain employs TRBV20-1 and TRBJ1-2; D unclear. The CDR3 spans 10 residues. Between the trimmed V and J ends, which lost 2 bases and 7 bases, there was a span of 5 bases. Looked up from germline, CDR1 is DFQATT and CDR2 is SNEGSKA (reference sequence). CDR3 protein: CSARSGGYTF. The DNA of the CDR3 is TGCAGTGCTAGAAGCGGTGGCTACACCTTC.

The V and J genes are TRBV5-6 and TRBJ2-1; the D gene is possibly TRBD1 (5 bases). The germline CDR1 and CDR2 sequences are SGHDT and YYEEEE. Trimming left V 4 bases short and J 7 bases short, with 18 bases between. This CDR3 spans 15 amino acids. The CDR3 DNA reads as TGTGCCAGCAGCCCATCATCTAGGGGTAGGAATGAGCAGTTCTTC. Its protein product is CASSPSSRGRNEQFF.

V gene TRBV12-5 combines with J gene TRBJ2-5; 8 bases are a match to TRBD1. This CDR3 has 18 amino acids. In germline, CDR1 is LGHNT, CDR2 FRNRAP. V shed 2 bases, J shed 4 bases, and the junction held 15 bases outside the gene matches. CDR3 in DNA: TGTGCTAGTGGTTTGACTCTGGCAGGGGGCGCCCTAGGAGAGACCCAGTACTTC. Translation gives CASGLTLAGGALGETQYF.

This rearrangement joins TRBV4-2 to TRBJ2-5; 7 bases map to TRBD2. The V segment lost 0 bases and the J segment 4 bases; nucleotides outside the gene matches: 11. CDR1 LGHNA and CDR2 YNFKEQ come from the germline V gene. The CDR3 runs to 17 residues. DNA for the CDR3: TGTGCCAGCAGCCAAGAGAGGGAGGGCCGTTTAGGAGAGACCCAGTACTTC. This translates into CASSQEREGRLGETQYF.

J is TRBJ1-5 and V is TRBV30; D gene ambiguous. Germline CDR1 and CDR2: GTSNPN and SVGIG (reference sequence). CDR3 length equals 14 residues. V was shortened by 0 bases and J by 6 bases, with 12 bases between the two germline ends. The chain's CDR3 is CAWSVRGLGQPQHF. For the CDR3, the DNA is TGTGCCTGGAGTGTGCGGGGTTTAGGTCAGCCCCAGCATTTT.

The rearrangement uses TRBV2 and TRBJ2-3; 7 nucleotides agree with TRBD1. Per germline, CDR1 SNHLY and CDR2 FYNNEI. The CDR3 loop spans 14 amino acids. V lost 9 bases, J lost 6 bases, and 12 bases stayed unmatched. CDR3: CASYGQEVWDTQYF. The DNA for the CDR3 is TGTGCCAGTTATGGACAGGAGGTGTGGGATACGCAGTATTTT.

The chain recombines TRBV5-4 with TRBJ2-4, with 7 positions matching TRBD2. The CDR3 contains 15 residues. Germline V CDR1 and CDR2: SGHNT, YYREEE (reference sequence). V shed 4 bases, J shed 6 bases, and the junction held 10 bases outside the gene matches. The CDR3 region has the DNA TGTGCCAGCAGCCCCACTCTCGGGGAGGGAAACATTCAGTACTTC. Protein sequence: CASSPTLGEGNIQYF.